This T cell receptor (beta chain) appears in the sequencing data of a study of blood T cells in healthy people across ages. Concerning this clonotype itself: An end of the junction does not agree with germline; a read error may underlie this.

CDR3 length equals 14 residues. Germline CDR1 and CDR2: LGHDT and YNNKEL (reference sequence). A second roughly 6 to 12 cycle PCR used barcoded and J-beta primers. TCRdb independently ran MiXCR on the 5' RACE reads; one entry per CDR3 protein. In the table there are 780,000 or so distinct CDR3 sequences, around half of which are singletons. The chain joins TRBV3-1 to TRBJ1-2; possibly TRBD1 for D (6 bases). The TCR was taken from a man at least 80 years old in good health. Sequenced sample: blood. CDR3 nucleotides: TGTGCCAGCAGAAACCAGGGGTCGACCTATGGCCACACCTTC. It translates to CASRNQGSTYGHTF.